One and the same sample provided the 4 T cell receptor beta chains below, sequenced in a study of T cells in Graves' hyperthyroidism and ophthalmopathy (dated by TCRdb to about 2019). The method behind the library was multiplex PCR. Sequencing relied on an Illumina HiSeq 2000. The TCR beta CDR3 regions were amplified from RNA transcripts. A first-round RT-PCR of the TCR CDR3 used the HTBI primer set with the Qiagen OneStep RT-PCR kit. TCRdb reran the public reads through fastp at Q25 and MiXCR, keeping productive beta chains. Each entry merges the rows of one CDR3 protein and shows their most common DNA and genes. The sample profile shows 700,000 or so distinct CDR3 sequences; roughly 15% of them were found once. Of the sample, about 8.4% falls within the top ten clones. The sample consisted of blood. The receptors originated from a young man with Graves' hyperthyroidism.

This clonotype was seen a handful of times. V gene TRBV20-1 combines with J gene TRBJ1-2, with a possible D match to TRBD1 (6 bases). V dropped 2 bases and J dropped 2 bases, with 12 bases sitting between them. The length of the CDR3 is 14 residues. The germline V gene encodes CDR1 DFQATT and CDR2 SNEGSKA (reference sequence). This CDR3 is CSARQYRDNYGYTF. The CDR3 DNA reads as TGCAGTGCTAGACAGTACAGGGACAACTATGGCTACACCTTC.

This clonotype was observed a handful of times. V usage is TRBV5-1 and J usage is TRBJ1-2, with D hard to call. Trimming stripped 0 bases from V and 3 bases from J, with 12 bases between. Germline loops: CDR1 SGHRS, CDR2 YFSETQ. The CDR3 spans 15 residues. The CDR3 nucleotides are TGCGCCAGCAGCTTGGAGGCAGCTTCTCACTATGGCTACACCTTC. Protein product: CASSLEAASHYGYTF.

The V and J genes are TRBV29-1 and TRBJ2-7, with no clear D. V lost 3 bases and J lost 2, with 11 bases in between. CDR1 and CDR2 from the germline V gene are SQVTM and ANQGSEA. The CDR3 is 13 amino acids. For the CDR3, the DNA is TGCAGCGTTGAGTCTGAGATCGCCTACGAGCAGTACTTC. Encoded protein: CSVESEIAYEQYF.

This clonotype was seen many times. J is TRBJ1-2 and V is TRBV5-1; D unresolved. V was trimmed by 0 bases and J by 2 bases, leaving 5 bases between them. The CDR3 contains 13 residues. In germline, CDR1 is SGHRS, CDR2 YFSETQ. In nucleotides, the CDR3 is TGCGCCAGCAGCTTGGAGTCCAACTATGGCTACACCTTC. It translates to CASSLESNYGYTF.